This T cell receptor (beta chain) derives from a study of cytotoxic CD8 clonotypes in ibrutinib-treated CLL. Comment on this clone: Its cognate antigen is unknown.

The method was immunoSEQ multiplex PCR; TCRdb's version includes in-frame clones alone and lacks a portion of them. The data show approximately 170,000 clones, about 88% seen once. Whole-study results and caveats: Clonality went higher at ibrutinib response and then dropped back toward baseline at progression.

The CDR3 extends over 16 amino acids. Germline assignment: CDR1 SGHRS and CDR2 YFSETQ. Deletions cut 0 bases from V and 7 bases from J, with 16 bases between. The material sequenced was PBMCs, taken at disease progression, from a patient treated with ibrutinib. This clonotype was sampled from a human donor with chronic lymphocytic leukemia. The chain carries TRBV5-1 and TRBJ2-2; a possible D gene is TRBD1 (6 bases). The CDR3 nucleotides read TGCGCCAGCAGCTTGGATTCGACAGGCGGTTACGGGGAGCTGTTTTTT. Protein: CASSLDSTGGYGELFF.